The clone carrying this T cell receptor beta chain was counted at least ten times. The antigen remains unidentified. These data belong to a study of breast tumors, draining lymph nodes, adjacent tissues. J gave up 6 bases and V 1 base, and 2 bases lay outside the gene matches. The germline gives CDR1 MGHRA, CDR2 YSYEKL. CDR3 length equals 14 residues. One entry per CDR3 protein, called by TCRdb with MiXCR from the multiplex PCR reads. The sample includes roughly 120,000 distinct CDR3 sequences, 15% to 20% of them seen just once. Points from the study as a whole: The data were judged consistent with most tumor T cells coming from lymph node and expanding in tumor. Luminal-like breast cancer showed significantly greater tumor-nontumor repertoire similarity than basal-like breast cancer did. Tumors had less TCR diversity than lymph nodes, more than nontumor tissue. Tumor T cell lymph node origin was a supported hypothesis, not proven.

Axillary draining lymph nodes of breast cancer patients supplied the node samples. The chain carries TRBV4-1 and TRBJ1-3; 8 bases agree with TRBD1. The sequencing input was axillary lymph node tissue. This TCR derives from a female donor with breast cancer. Some clones in this sample may be carry-over from other donors' samples. CDR3 amino acids: CASSQAQGANTIYF. For the CDR3, the DNA is TGCGCCAGCAGCCAAGCGCAGGGGGCAAACACCATATATTTT.